This is a list of T cell receptor beta chains from one sample in a study of cytomegalovirus exposure and HLA in healthy donors. This table comes from immunoSEQ multiplex PCR, and its TCRdb copy is limited to in-frame clones, with some not included. The table includes roughly 250,000 clones, 80% to 90% detected once. Sequencing was done on a sample of PBMCs. The receptor set was obtained from a woman aged 40 to 50 in good health and CMV-seropositive. The CDR3 runs from the conserved cysteine through the conserved F or W. The D gene is left open where the match is weak. The listing skips clone size in some rows; elsewhere it reads once, few, many or a size class.

DNA: TGCGCCAGCAGCGCCGGGGGTGATACCTACGAGCAGTACTTC
CDR3: CASSAGGDTYEQYF
size: NA
J: TRBJ2-7
V: TRBV5-1
D: NA

DNA: TGTGCCAGCAGTTACCGCGGGACAGGGTTGGATGCTTTCTTT
CDR3: CASSYRGTGLDAFF
size: few
J: TRBJ1-1
V: TRBV6-5
D: TRBD1

DNA: TGCGCCAGCAGCCGGGGAGGTATGGATGGCTACACCTTC
CDR3: CASSRGGMDGYTF
size: NA
J: TRBJ1-2
V: TRBV4-3
D: NA

DNA: TGTGCCAGCTCACCGACAGGGATGCACAATCAGCCCCAGCATTTT
CDR3: CASSPTGMHNQPQHF
size: once
J: TRBJ1-5
V: TRBV18
D: TRBD1

DNA: TGTGCCAGCAGCTTAGAGAGCGGGAGGACAGACGGGGAGCTGTTTTTT
CDR3: CASSLESGRTDGELFF
size: NA
J: TRBJ2-2
V: TRBV7-2
D: TRBD2

DNA: TGTGCCAGCAGCTTAGGCGATCCAGGGCAAGGAGAAAAACTGTTTTTT
CDR3: CASSLGDPGQGEKLFF
size: NA
J: TRBJ1-4
V: TRBV7-8
D: NA

DNA: TGTGCCAGCAGCTTCGGGACAGGGGATGAAAAACTGTTTTTT
CDR3: CASSFGTGDEKLFF
size: few
J: TRBJ1-4
V: TRBV7-9
D: TRBD1

DNA: TGTGCCAGCAGTCTCCGACTAGCGGAGCAGTACTTC
CDR3: CASSLRLAEQYF
size: NA
J: TRBJ2-7
V: TRBV11-2
D: TRBD2

DNA: TGTGCCAGTAGCGGGACAGGAAATTCACCCCTCCACTTT
CDR3: CASSGTGNSPLHF
size: few
J: TRBJ1-6
V: TRBV19
D: TRBD1

DNA: TGTGCCAGTATCCAGGGAACTGAAGCTTTCTTT
CDR3: CASIQGTEAFF
size: NA
J: TRBJ1-1
V: TRBV19
D: NA

DNA: TGTGCCAGCAGCTTAGGACTCGGCGACTACGAGCAGTACTTC
CDR3: CASSLGLGDYEQYF
size: NA
J: TRBJ2-7
V: TRBV7-9
D: NA

DNA: TGTGCCAGCAGGAGACAGGGGACCTCAGATACGCAGTATTTT
CDR3: CASRRQGTSDTQYF
size: NA
J: TRBJ2-3
V: TRBV2
D: TRBD1

DNA: TGTGCCAGCAGCTTGGTCGGACAGAGGGAGACCCAGTACTTC
CDR3: CASSLVGQRETQYF
size: NA
J: TRBJ2-5
V: TRBV5-4
D: NA

DNA: TGTGCCAGCAGCTTAAACAGGGTTAACTATGGCTACACCTTC
CDR3: CASSLNRVNYGYTF
size: few
J: TRBJ1-2
V: TRBV6-5
D: NA

DNA: TGTGCCAGCAGCCCCGCTAGCGGGAAAACAGATACGCAGTATTTT
CDR3: CASSPASGKTDTQYF
size: once
J: TRBJ2-3
V: TRBV9
D: TRBD2

DNA: TGTGCCAGTGCTTTTAGACAGGCCGCGAACACCGGGGAGCTGTTTTTT
CDR3: CASAFRQAANTGELFF
size: NA
J: TRBJ2-2
V: TRBV27
D: NA

DNA: TGCGCCAGCAGCCAAGGAACTAGCGGGACGTACCAAGAGACCCAGTACTTC
CDR3: CASSQGTSGTYQETQYF
size: NA
J: TRBJ2-5
V: TRBV4-3
D: TRBD2

DNA: TGTGCCAGCAGCCCAAGCGGGAGGGTTGCGAATGAGCAGTTCTTC
CDR3: CASSPSGRVANEQFF
size: NA
J: TRBJ2-1
V: TRBV7-9
D: TRBD2

DNA: TGTGCCAGCAGCGTAGTTGGCTTCACAGATACGCAGTATTTT
CDR3: CASSVVGFTDTQYF
size: NA
J: TRBJ2-3
V: TRBV9
D: NA

DNA: TGTGCCAGCAGCGACATTAGCGGGAGGGTTGGTGATAGGTATACGCAGTATTTT
CDR3: CASSDISGRVGDRYTQYF
size: once
J: TRBJ2-3
V: TRBV7-8
D: TRBD2

DNA: TGTGCCAGCAGCGCCGCACTTTTTGACTTC
CDR3: CASSAALFDF
size: NA
J: TRBJ2-5
V: TRBV2
D: NA

DNA: TGTGCCAGCAGCTTAGTCACAGCAAAGAACACTGAAGCTTTCTTT
CDR3: CASSLVTAKNTEAFF
size: NA
J: TRBJ1-1
V: TRBV7-2
D: NA

DNA: TGTGCCAGCGGGGGGGGACACTCTGGGGCCTACGAGCAGTACTTC
CDR3: CASGGGHSGAYEQYF
size: NA
J: TRBJ2-7
V: TRBV2
D: NA

DNA: TGTGCCAGCAGCTCACAGGGGCTCCACGAGCAGTACTTC
CDR3: CASSSQGLHEQYF
size: NA
J: TRBJ2-7
V: TRBV7-9
D: TRBD1

DNA: TGCGCCAGCAGCCTCCGTACAGGACTAGCGGGAGGTCGTGAGACCCAGTACTTC
CDR3: CASSLRTGLAGGRETQYF
size: few
J: TRBJ2-5
V: TRBV4-3
D: TRBD2

DNA: TGTGCCAGCAGTTCCCGGGGGGGCAACTATGGCTACACCTTC
CDR3: CASSSRGGNYGYTF
size: NA
J: TRBJ1-2
V: TRBV28
D: NA

DNA: TGCAGTGCAAGAGTGGGGGCTGACGCTTTCTTT
CDR3: CSARVGADAFF
size: NA
J: TRBJ1-1
V: TRBV20-1
D: NA

DNA: TGTGCCAGCTCACCGGGTTCAGCGGAGACCCAGTACTTC
CDR3: CASSPGSAETQYF
size: NA
J: TRBJ2-5
V: TRBV18
D: NA

DNA: TGTGCCAGTAGTAAGCTCCCTGACCAAGCGGGAGCTAGAGATACGCAGTATTTT
CDR3: CASSKLPDQAGARDTQYF
size: NA
J: TRBJ2-3
V: TRBV19
D: TRBD2

DNA: TGTGCCTGGGGGACAGGGAACACCGGGGAGCTGTTTTTT
CDR3: CAWGTGNTGELFF
size: few
J: TRBJ2-2
V: TRBV30
D: TRBD1

DNA: TGTGCCAGCAGCGGCAGGGATAATCAGCCCCAGCATTTT
CDR3: CASSGRDNQPQHF
size: NA
J: TRBJ1-5
V: TRBV27
D: NA

DNA: TGTGCCTGGAGTGGGAGGGGGGGAAAGACCCAGTACTTC
CDR3: CAWSGRGGKTQYF
size: few
J: TRBJ2-5
V: TRBV30
D: NA

DNA: TGTGCCATCAGTGAGTCTTGGGAGGGGCGAGGCTATGGCTACACCTTC
CDR3: CAISESWEGRGYGYTF
size: few
J: TRBJ1-2
V: TRBV10-3
D: NA

DNA: TGTGCCAGCAGCCCCGGGACAGGGGGAACGAATGAGCAGTTCTTC
CDR3: CASSPGTGGTNEQFF
size: NA
J: TRBJ2-1
V: TRBV27
D: TRBD1

DNA: TGTGCCAGCAGCTCCCCGGCGGGGGGCAATCAGCCCCAGCATTTT
CDR3: CASSSPAGGNQPQHF
size: NA
J: TRBJ1-5
V: TRBV7-9
D: NA

DNA: TGTGCCAGCACCTCGGGGGGCCGGGGGGAGGAGCAGTACTTC
CDR3: CASTSGGRGEEQYF
size: NA
J: TRBJ2-7
V: TRBV11-3
D: NA

DNA: TGTGCCAGCAGACTGGACCGGGACAGGGGGTCCGAAGCTTTCTTT
CDR3: CASRLDRDRGSEAFF
size: NA
J: TRBJ1-1
V: TRBV7-8
D: TRBD1

DNA: TGCAGCGTTGAAGCCGGACTTCGGGAAAAACTGTTTTTT
CDR3: CSVEAGLREKLFF
size: NA
J: TRBJ1-4
V: TRBV29-1
D: NA

DNA: TGTGCCAGCAGCCGGACTAGCGGGACATCAGTTTCGGGAGAGACCCAGTACTTC
CDR3: CASSRTSGTSVSGETQYF
size: few
J: TRBJ2-5
V: TRBV14
D: TRBD2

DNA: TGTGCCACCAGCAGAGAGGGCGTAGCGGGATTAAACAATGAGCAGTTCTTC
CDR3: CATSREGVAGLNNEQFF
size: NA
J: TRBJ2-1
V: TRBV15
D: TRBD2

DNA: TGTGCCAGTAGTATAGGACAGGAGTCGATTTCACCCCTCCACTTT
CDR3: CASSIGQESISPLHF
size: NA
J: TRBJ1-6
V: TRBV19
D: NA

DNA: TGTGCCTGGAATAGCGGGAATCTAGGTGATAATGAGCAGTTCTTC
CDR3: CAWNSGNLGDNEQFF
size: once
J: TRBJ2-1
V: TRBV30
D: TRBD2

DNA: TGTGCCTGGAGTGTAATTAGCGGGAGCAATGAGCAGTTCTTC
CDR3: CAWSVISGSNEQFF
size: NA
J: TRBJ2-1
V: TRBV30
D: TRBD2

DNA: TGTGCCAGCAGTACACAGGGGGCCGAGAACACTGAAGCTTTCTTT
CDR3: CASSTQGAENTEAFF
size: NA
J: TRBJ1-1
V: TRBV2
D: TRBD1

DNA: TGTGCCACCAGCAGACTGCCTACAGGGGCCGAGCAGTTCTTC
CDR3: CATSRLPTGAEQFF
size: NA
J: TRBJ2-1
V: TRBV15
D: TRBD1

DNA: TGTGCCAGCAGTGTACAGACTAGCGGAACCTACGAGCAGTACTTC
CDR3: CASSVQTSGTYEQYF
size: once
J: TRBJ2-7
V: TRBV6-1
D: TRBD2

DNA: TGCGCCAGCAGCTCATGGAGACAGGGGGTCTACGAGCAGTACTTC
CDR3: CASSSWRQGVYEQYF
size: few
J: TRBJ2-7
V: TRBV5-1
D: TRBD1

DNA: TGTGCCAGCAGTTTTGGGACACCCTCCTACGAGCAGTACTTC
CDR3: CASSFGTPSYEQYF
size: NA
J: TRBJ2-7
V: TRBV27
D: NA

DNA: TGCGCCAGCAGCCTGGAGGGGGACGTGGCTTTGAAGGAGCAGTACTTC
CDR3: CASSLEGDVALKEQYF
size: NA
J: TRBJ2-7
V: TRBV5-1
D: NA

DNA: TGTGCCAGCAGCCCGACAGGGACGAGATACTACAATGAGCAGTTCTTC
CDR3: CASSPTGTRYYNEQFF
size: once
J: TRBJ2-1
V: TRBV28
D: TRBD1

DNA: TGTGCCTGGAGTCTGGTACGGGGTGGCTACACCTTC
CDR3: CAWSLVRGGYTF
size: few
J: TRBJ1-2
V: TRBV30
D: NA

DNA: TGTGCCACCAGCACCCATCGGGAACCGGATCAGCCCCAGCATTTT
CDR3: CATSTHREPDQPQHF
size: NA
J: TRBJ1-5
V: TRBV15
D: NA

DNA: TGCGCCAGTGCGACAGGGAATGGAAACACCATATATTTT
CDR3: CASATGNGNTIYF
size: NA
J: TRBJ1-3
V: TRBV5-1
D: TRBD1

DNA: TGTGCCAGCAGCTTACTTCAGGGGGAATTCTCCTACGAGCAGTACTTC
CDR3: CASSLLQGEFSYEQYF
size: few
J: TRBJ2-7
V: TRBV7-2
D: TRBD1

DNA: TGTGCCAGCAGTACATCCGGGACAGGGGGCGCGTACACCATATATTTT
CDR3: CASSTSGTGGAYTIYF
size: NA
J: TRBJ1-3
V: TRBV28
D: TRBD1

DNA: TGTGCCAGCAGCTCAGGGGCGACGAGAGATACGCAGTATTTT
CDR3: CASSSGATRDTQYF
size: NA
J: TRBJ2-3
V: TRBV7-6
D: NA

DNA: TGTGCCAGCAGCCTCGACGGGGGGGTGGGCGGCTACACCTTC
CDR3: CASSLDGGVGGYTF
size: NA
J: TRBJ1-2
V: TRBV7-2
D: NA

DNA: TGTGCCAGTAGTATAGACCATCAGACAGGGGCCCTCTATGGCTACACCTTC
CDR3: CASSIDHQTGALYGYTF
size: NA
J: TRBJ1-2
V: TRBV19
D: TRBD1

DNA: TGTGCCAGTAGTATAGAAGGCTGGCGGGCACAGTATTTT
CDR3: CASSIEGWRAQYF
size: NA
J: TRBJ2-3
V: TRBV19
D: NA

DNA: TGTGCCAGCAGTTTAGCGAGTCCTTTAAACTATGGCTACACCTTC
CDR3: CASSLASPLNYGYTF
size: NA
J: TRBJ1-2
V: TRBV28
D: NA